Below, 22 T cell receptor beta chains from the same sample are listed, as sequenced in a study of CD4 T cell repertoires in COVID-19. The data were produced by immunoSEQ multiplex PCR, yet TCRdb's version contains in-frame clones alone and is incomplete. The sample comprises about 75,000 clones, about 80% of which are singletons, and 0.45% to 0.6% rests with the top ten. Sample: CD4+ T cells from peripheral blood, taken after recovery from COVID-19. All receptors derive from a human donor who had COVID-19.

The V gene is TRBV30, the J gene TRBJ1-3; D gene uncertain. V shed 5 bases and J shed 1 base, with 6 bases lying between them. This CDR3 contains 12 residues. Germline CDR1 and CDR2: GTSNPN and SVGIG (reference sequence). CDR3 bases: TGTGCCTGGGTGACGTCTGGAAACACCATATATTTT. This sequence encodes CAWVTSGNTIYF.

This rearrangement joins TRBV27 to TRBJ2-7; maybe TRBD2 (6 bases). Deletions cut 3 bases from V and 0 bases from J, with 9 bases between. The CDR3 covers 14 residues. CDR1 and CDR2 from the germline V gene are MNHEY and SMNVEV (reference sequence). The CDR3 sequence: CASSFAGSSYEQYF. The CDR3 region has the DNA TGTGCCAGCAGTTTTGCGGGGAGCTCCTACGAGCAGTACTTC.

The rearrangement joins TRBV20-1 to TRBJ1-1; no firm D call. There are 11 residues in the CDR3. Trimming left V 6 bases short and J 1 base short, with 6 bases between. Germline lookup yields CDR1 DFQATT and CDR2 SNEGSKA (reference sequence). CDR3 in DNA: TGCAGTGCGACGAGGAACACTGAAGCTTTCTTT. The encoded protein is CSATRNTEAFF.

The chain recombines TRBV6-5 with TRBJ1-4; unclear D gene. Germline CDR1 and CDR2: MNHEY and SVGAGI. There are 14 residues in the CDR3. V dropped 6 bases and J dropped 3 bases, with 11 bases sitting between them. The CDR3 sequence: CASSSGRANEKLFF. In DNA, the CDR3 is TGTGCCAGCAGCTCCGGTAGAGCTAATGAAAAACTGTTTTTT.

Of note for this clone: One end of the junction does not line up with germline, which may come from a read error. The DNA of the CDR3 is TGTGCCAGCAGCTTGGGGGGCCCCCTAAAGGACCGGGGAGCTGTTTTT. This translates into CASSLGGPLKDRGAVF. The chain links TRBV5-4 to TRBJ2-2; tentatively, D is TRBD1 or TRBD2 (5 bases each). CDR3 length: 16 amino acids. Germline V gene sequence: CDR1 SGHNT, CDR2 YYREEE (reference sequence).

The rearrangement links TRBV24-1 to TRBJ2-1, with TRBD2 identical over 11 bases. With 2 bases clipped from V and 5 bases from J, the junction kept 7 bases outside the gene matches. Germline V lookup: CDR1 KGHDR, CDR2 SFDVKD. This CDR3 is 17 amino acids long. The CDR3 nucleotides are TGTGCCACCAGTGATTCTACCGGGACTAGCGGTAACAATGAGCAGTTCTTC. Encoded protein: CATSDSTGTSGNNEQFF.

V and J are TRBV6-5 and TRBJ2-5; D gene ambiguous. In germline, CDR1 is MNHEY, CDR2 SVGAGI. The CDR3 consists of 13 residues. V was cut by 6 bases and J by 1 base, with 9 bases left in between. CDR3: CASRRSFQETQYF. The DNA of the CDR3 is TGTGCCAGCAGGAGGTCCTTCCAAGAGACCCAGTACTTC.

The J gene is TRBJ2-5, the V gene TRBV19, with D possibly being TRBD1 (5 bases). This CDR3 contains 14 residues. Trimming pared 5 bases from V and 3 bases from J, leaving 13 bases between. The germline gives CDR1 LNHDA, CDR2 SQIVND (reference sequence). The CDR3 nucleotides are TGTGCCAGTAGTGTGGGGCTAGTGAAAGAGACCCAGTACTTC. Encoded protein: CASSVGLVKETQYF.

This clone is a singleton in its sample. The V gene is TRBV7-7, the J gene TRBJ2-1, with TRBD2 identical over 10 bases. In germline, CDR1 is SSHAT, CDR2 FNYEAQ (reference sequence). CDR3 length equals 15 residues. The J segment lost 2 bases and the V segment lost 5 bases, leaving 3 bases of the junction unmatched. CDR3 loop: CASSPLAGAYNEQFF. The CDR3 nucleotides read TGTGCCAGCAGCCCTCTAGCGGGAGCCTACAATGAGCAGTTCTTC.

This chain joins TRBV10-2 and TRBJ1-2, with 7 bases aligning to TRBD1. Unmatched junction bases numbered 12, after V lost 7 bases and J lost 4 bases. The germline gives CDR1 WSHSY, CDR2 SAAADI. The CDR3 consists of 15 residues. The chain's CDR3 is CASNVGDRTGYGYTF. The CDR3 region has the DNA TGCGCCAGCAATGTAGGCGACCGGACAGGCTATGGCTACACCTTC.

This sequence joins TRBV19 and TRBJ1-2; unclear D gene. V shed 5 bases and J shed 1 base, with 8 bases lying between them. CDR3 length equals 13 residues. Germline CDR1 and CDR2: LNHDA and SQIVND (reference sequence). In DNA, the CDR3 is TGTGCCAGTAGTCAAGGATTTAACTATGGCTACACCTTC. Protein: CASSQGFNYGYTF.

This chain's CDR3 is CASSVRVYEQYF. DNA of the CDR3: TGTGCCAGCAGTGTCAGGGTTTACGAGCAGTACTTC. The V gene is TRBV2, the J gene TRBJ2-7; a weak D match, TRBD1 (5 bases). Germline-derived CDR1 and CDR2 are SNHLY and FYNNEI. Deletions cut 4 bases from V and 4 bases from J, with 8 bases between. The CDR3 totals 12 residues.

The chain links TRBV19 to TRBJ2-7; D ambiguous. Trimming left V 4 bases short and J 0 bases short, with 13 bases between. Looked up from germline, CDR1 is LNHDA and CDR2 is SQIVND (reference sequence). The CDR3 loop spans 15 amino acids. The CDR3 DNA is TGTGCCAGTAGTACCAGCAGGATAACCTCCTACGAGCAGTACTTC. It specifies CASSTSRITSYEQYF.

The chain joins TRBV25-1 to TRBJ1-4, with 8 bases fitting TRBD1. CDR1 MGHDK and CDR2 SYGVNS come from the germline V gene. The V segment lost 4 bases and the J segment 8 bases; nucleotides outside the gene matches: 3. There are 13 residues in the CDR3. The CDR3, as DNA: TGTGCCAGCAGTGGGACAGGGTACGAAAAACTGTTTTTT. This encodes CASSGTGYEKLFF.

The chain is built from TRBV18 and TRBJ2-5; the D gene is possibly TRBD1 (5 bases). CDR1 and CDR2 (germline): KGHSH, LQKENI. There are 15 residues in the CDR3. The V end lost 4 bases, the J end lost 5 bases, and 17 bases lay between the germline ends. Here the CDR3 reads CASSLTRVSAETQYF. The CDR3 DNA reads TGTGCCAGCTCACTAACCAGGGTGTCGGCGGAGACCCAGTACTTC.

The gene calls are TRBV28 and TRBJ2-4; 14 nucleotides line up with TRBD2. Germline V CDR1 and CDR2: MDHEN, SYDVKM. CDR3 length: 18 residues. V dropped 4 bases and J dropped 7; count of bases not matched to a gene: 12. CDR3 sequence (DNA): TGTGCCAGCAGTTCCAAAAGACTAGCGGGAGGGCCGTGGAACATTCAGTACTTC. Residues: CASSSKRLAGGPWNIQYF.

The V call is TRBV15, the J call TRBJ1-4; maybe TRBD1 (5 bases). This CDR3 comprises 14 residues. The germline V and J ends were trimmed by 5 bases and 3 bases, with 10 bases remaining between them. The germline V gene has CDR1 LNHNV and CDR2 YYDKDF (reference sequence). This CDR3 reads CATSRKGSNEKLFF. The CDR3 DNA sequence: TGTGCCACCAGCCGGAAGGGGTCTAATGAAAAACTGTTTTTT. Filled out from reference TRBV15 and TRBJ1-4, the complete variable domain reads DAMVIQNPRYQVTQFGKPVTLSCSQTLNHNVMYWYQQKSSQAPKLLFHYYDKDFNNEADTPDNFQSRRPNTSFCFLDIRSPGLGDTAMYLCATSRKGSNEKLFFGSGTQLSVL.

The V call is TRBV10-1, the J call TRBJ2-5; D is unclear. Germline CDR1 reads WNHNN; CDR2 reads SYGVQD (reference sequence). Trimming took 2 bases from V and 3 from J, leaving 10 bases between them. This CDR3 has 14 amino acids. CDR3 in DNA: TGCGCCAGCAGTGAGGGCCAGGCGAAAGAGACCCAGTACTTC. Its protein product is CASSEGQAKETQYF.

The gene calls are TRBV12-3 or TRBV12-4 and TRBJ1-5, with D unresolved. The V end was cut by 2 bases, the J end by 7 bases, with 9 bases between. The CDR3 length is 13 residues. This CDR3 reads CASSLNAGQPQHF. CDR3 DNA: TGTGCCAGCAGTTTAAATGCCGGGCAGCCCCAGCATTTT.

The rearrangement joins TRBV18 to TRBJ2-1; the match to TRBD2 covers 10 bases. The germline V gene encodes CDR1 KGHSH and CDR2 LQKENI. V lost 8 bases, J lost 6 bases, and 10 bases stayed unmatched. This CDR3 has 15 amino acids. For the CDR3, the DNA is TGTGCCAGCACCGGGACTAGCGAACTCGCCAATGAGCAGTTCTTC. It translates to CASTGTSELANEQFF.

The J gene is TRBJ1-1, the V gene TRBV14; the D gene is possibly TRBD1 (5 bases). Germline V gives CDR1 SGHDN, CDR2 FVKESK. Trimming removed 6 bases from V and 2 bases from J, with 16 bases in between. The CDR3 consists of 15 residues. The CDR3 DNA reads as TGTGCCAGCAGGATAATGGGGGAGGGAAACACTGAAGCTTTCTTT. Encoded protein: CASRIMGEGNTEAFF.

The chain couples TRBV6-5 to TRBJ2-7; 9 nucleotides line up with TRBD1. Germline CDR1 reads MNHEY; CDR2 reads SVGAGI. Trimming removed 5 bases from V and 4 bases from J; junction bases left unmatched: 6. The CDR3 is 14 residues long. The CDR3 DNA sequence: TGTGCCAGCAGTAACACCGGGACAGGGTACGAGCAGTACTTC. Protein: CASSNTGTGYEQYF.